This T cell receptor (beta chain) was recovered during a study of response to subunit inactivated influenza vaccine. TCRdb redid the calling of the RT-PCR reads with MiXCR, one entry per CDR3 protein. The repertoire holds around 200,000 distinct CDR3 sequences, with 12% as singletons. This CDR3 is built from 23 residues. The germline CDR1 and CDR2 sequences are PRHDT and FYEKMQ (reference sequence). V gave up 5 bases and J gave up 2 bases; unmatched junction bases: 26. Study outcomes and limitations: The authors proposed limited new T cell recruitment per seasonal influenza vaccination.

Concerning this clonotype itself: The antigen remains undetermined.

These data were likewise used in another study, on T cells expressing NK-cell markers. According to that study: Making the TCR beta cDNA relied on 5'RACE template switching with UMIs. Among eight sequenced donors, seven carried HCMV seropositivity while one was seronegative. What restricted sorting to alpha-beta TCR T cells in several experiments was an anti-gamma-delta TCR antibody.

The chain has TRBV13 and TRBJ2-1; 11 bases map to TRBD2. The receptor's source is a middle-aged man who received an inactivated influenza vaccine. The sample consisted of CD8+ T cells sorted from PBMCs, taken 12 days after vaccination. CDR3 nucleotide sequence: TGTGCCAGCAGCCTTTTAGTGATGCGGGTGGAAACTAGCGGGAGTATCGCCTACAATGAGCAGTTCTTC. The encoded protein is CASSLLVMRVETSGSIAYNEQFF.